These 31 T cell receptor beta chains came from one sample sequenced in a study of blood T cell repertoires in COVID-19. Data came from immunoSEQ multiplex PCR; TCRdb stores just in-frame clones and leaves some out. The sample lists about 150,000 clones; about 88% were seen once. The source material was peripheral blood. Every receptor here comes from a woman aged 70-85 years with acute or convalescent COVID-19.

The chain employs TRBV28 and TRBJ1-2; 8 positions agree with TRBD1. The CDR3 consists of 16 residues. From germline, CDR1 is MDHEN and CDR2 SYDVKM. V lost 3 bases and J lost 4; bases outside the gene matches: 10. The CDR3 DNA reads TGTGCCAGCAGTTTGATGGCAGGACAGGGATTCTATGGCTACACCTTC. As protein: CASSLMAGQGFYGYTF.

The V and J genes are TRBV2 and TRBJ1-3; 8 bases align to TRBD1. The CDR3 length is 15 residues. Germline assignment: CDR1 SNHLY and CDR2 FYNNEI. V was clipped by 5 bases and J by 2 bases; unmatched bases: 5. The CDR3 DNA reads TGTGCCAGCAGTAGAGGGACAGGCCCTGGAAACACCATATATTTT. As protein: CASSRGTGPGNTIYF.

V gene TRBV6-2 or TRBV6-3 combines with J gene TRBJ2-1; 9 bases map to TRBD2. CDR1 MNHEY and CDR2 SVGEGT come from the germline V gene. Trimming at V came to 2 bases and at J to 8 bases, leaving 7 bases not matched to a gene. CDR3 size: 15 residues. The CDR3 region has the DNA TGTGCCAGCAGTTACGGGGGACTAGCCATGTATGAGCAGTTCTTC. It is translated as CASSYGGLAMYEQFF.

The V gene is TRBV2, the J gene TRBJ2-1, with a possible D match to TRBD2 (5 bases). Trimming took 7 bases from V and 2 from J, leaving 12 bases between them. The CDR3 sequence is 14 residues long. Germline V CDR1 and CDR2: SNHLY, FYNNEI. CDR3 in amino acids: CASNIGVAYNEQFF. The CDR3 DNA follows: TGTGCCAGCAACATCGGGGTAGCCTACAATGAGCAGTTCTTC.

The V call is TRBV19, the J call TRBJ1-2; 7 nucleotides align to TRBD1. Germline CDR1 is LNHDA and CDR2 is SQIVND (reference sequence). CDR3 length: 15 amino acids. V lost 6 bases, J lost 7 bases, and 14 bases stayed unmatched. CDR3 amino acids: CASSIPSTGLSGYTF. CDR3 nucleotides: TGTGCCAGTAGCATACCATCGACAGGGCTGAGTGGCTACACCTTC.

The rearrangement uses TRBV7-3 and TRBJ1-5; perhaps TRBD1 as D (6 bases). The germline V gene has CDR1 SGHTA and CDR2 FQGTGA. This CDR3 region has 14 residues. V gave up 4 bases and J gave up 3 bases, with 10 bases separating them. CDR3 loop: CASSSGQPNQPQHF. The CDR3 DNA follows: TGTGCCAGCAGCTCGGGACAACCCAATCAGCCCCAGCATTTT.

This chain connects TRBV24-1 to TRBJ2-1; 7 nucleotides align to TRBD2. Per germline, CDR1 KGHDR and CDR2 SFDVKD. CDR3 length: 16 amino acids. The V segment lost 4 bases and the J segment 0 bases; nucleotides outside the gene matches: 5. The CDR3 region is CATSEGGSLSYNEQFF. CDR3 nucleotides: TGTGCCACCAGTGAGGGGGGGAGCCTCTCCTACAATGAGCAGTTCTTC.

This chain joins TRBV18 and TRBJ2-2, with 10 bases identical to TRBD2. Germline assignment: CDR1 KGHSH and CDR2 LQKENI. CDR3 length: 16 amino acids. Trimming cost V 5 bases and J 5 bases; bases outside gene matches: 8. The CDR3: CASSISSGGRTGELFF. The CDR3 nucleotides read TGTGCCAGCTCAATCTCTAGCGGGGGCAGGACCGGGGAGCTGTTTTTT.

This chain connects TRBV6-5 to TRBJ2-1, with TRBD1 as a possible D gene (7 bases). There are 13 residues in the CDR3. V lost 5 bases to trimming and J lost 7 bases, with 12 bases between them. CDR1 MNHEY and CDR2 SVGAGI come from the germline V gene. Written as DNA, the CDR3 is TGTGCCAGCAGTCCGACAGGGAGGAATGAGCAGTTCTTC. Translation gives CASSPTGRNEQFF.

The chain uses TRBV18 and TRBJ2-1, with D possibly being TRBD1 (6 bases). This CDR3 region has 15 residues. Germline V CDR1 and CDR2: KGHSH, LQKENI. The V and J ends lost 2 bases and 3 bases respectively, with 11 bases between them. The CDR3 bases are TGTGCCAGCTCACCAGGGACACAGCACTACAATGAGCAGTTCTTC. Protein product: CASSPGTQHYNEQFF.

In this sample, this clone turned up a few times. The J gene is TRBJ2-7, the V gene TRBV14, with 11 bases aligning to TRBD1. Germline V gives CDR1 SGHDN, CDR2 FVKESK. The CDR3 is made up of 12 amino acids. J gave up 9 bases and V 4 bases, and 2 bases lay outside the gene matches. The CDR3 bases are TGTGCCAGCAGCCCCGGGACAGGGGGGCAGTACGTC. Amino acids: CASSPGTGGQYV.

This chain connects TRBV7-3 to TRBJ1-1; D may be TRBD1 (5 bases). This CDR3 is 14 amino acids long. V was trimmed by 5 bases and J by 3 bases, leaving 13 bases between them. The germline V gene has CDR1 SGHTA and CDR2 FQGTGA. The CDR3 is CASSPWEGHTEAFF. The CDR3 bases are TGTGCCAGCAGCCCTTGGGAGGGGCACACTGAAGCTTTCTTT.

The CDR3 nucleotides read TGCGCCAGCAGCACGGGACAGGGAGGCTATGGCTACACCTTC. Translated, it gives CASSTGQGGYGYTF. The rearrangement links TRBV5-1 to TRBJ1-2, with 9 bases lining up with TRBD1. CDR1 is SGHRS and CDR2 is YFSETQ in the germline V gene. The CDR3 runs 14 residues. V gave up 4 bases and J gave up 4 bases; unmatched junction bases: 5.

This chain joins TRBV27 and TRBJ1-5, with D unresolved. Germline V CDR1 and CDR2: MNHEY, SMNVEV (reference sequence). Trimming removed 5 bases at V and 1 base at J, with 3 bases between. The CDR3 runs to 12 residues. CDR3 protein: CASSTSNQPQHF. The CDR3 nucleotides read TGTGCCAGCAGTACAAGCAATCAGCCCCAGCATTTT.

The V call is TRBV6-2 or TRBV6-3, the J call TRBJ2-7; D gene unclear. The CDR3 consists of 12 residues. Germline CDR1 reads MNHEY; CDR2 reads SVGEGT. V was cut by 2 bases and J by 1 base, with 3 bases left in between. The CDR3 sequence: CASSYPSYEQYF. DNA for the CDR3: TGTGCCAGCAGTTACCCATCCTACGAGCAGTACTTC.

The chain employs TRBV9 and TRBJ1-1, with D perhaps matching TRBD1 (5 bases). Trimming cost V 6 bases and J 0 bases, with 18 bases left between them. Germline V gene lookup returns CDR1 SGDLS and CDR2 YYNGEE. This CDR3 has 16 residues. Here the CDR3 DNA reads TGTGCCAGCACCCCTCCGGGCCAGGGAATGAACACTGAAGCTTTCTTT. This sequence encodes CASTPPGQGMNTEAFF.

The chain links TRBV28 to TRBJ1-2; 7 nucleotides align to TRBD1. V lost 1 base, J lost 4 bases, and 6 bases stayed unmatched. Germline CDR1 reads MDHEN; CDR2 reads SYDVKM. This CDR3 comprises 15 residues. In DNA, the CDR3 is TGTGCCAGCAGTTTATCCCGACAGGGCCCCTATGGCTACACCTTC. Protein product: CASSLSRQGPYGYTF.

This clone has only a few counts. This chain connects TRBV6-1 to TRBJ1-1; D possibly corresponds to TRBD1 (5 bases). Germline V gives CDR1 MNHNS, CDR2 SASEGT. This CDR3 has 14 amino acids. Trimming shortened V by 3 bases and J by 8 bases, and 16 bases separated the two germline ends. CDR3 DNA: TGTGCCAGCAGTGAGGGCCCGGGGGTCGGGGAAGCTTTCTTT. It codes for CASSEGPGVGEAFF.

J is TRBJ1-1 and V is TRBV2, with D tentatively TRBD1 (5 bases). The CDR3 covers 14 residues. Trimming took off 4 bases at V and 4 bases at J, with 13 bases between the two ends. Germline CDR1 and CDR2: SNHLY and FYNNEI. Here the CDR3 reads CASSVTRAFTEAFF. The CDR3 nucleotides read TGTGCCAGCAGTGTAACCAGGGCTTTCACTGAAGCTTTCTTT.

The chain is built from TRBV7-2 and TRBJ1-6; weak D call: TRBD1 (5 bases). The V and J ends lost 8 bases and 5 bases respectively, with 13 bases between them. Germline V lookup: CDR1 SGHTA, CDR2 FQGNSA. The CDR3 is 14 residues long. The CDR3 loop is CASRRGVHNSPLHF. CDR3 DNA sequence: TGTGCCAGCCGTCGGGGGGTGCATAATTCACCCCTCCACTTT.

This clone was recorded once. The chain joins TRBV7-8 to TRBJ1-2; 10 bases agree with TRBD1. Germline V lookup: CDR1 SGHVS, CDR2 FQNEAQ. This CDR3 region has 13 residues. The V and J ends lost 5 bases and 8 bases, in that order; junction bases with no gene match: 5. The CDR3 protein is CASSHGQGGGYTF. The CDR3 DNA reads TGTGCCAGCAGCCACGGACAGGGGGGAGGCTACACCTTC.

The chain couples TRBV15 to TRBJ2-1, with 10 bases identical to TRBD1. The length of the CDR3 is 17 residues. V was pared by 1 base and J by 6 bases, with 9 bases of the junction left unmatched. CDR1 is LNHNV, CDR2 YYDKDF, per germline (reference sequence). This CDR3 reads CATSRGGGDRGGNEQFF. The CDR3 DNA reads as TGTGCCACCAGCAGAGGGGGAGGGGACAGGGGAGGCAATGAGCAGTTCTTC.

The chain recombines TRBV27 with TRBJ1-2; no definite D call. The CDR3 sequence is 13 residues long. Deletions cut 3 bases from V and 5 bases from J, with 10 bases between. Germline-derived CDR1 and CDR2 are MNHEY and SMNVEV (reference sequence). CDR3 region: CASSFAGGYGYTF. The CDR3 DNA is TGTGCCAGCAGTTTTGCAGGTGGTTATGGCTACACCTTC.

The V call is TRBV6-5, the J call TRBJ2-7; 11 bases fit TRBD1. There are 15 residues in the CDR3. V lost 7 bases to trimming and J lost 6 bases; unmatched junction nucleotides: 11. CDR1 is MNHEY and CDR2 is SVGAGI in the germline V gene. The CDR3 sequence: CASTEPGQGVVEQYF. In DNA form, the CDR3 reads TGTGCCAGCACCGAACCGGGACAGGGGGTGGTCGAGCAGTACTTC.

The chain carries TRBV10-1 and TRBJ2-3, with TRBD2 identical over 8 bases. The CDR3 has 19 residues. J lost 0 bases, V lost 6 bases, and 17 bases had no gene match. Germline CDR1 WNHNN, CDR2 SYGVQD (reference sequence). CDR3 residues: CASSDTPGLGGRSTDTQYF. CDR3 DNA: TGCGCCAGCAGCGATACCCCGGGACTAGGGGGGCGGAGCACAGATACGCAGTATTTT.

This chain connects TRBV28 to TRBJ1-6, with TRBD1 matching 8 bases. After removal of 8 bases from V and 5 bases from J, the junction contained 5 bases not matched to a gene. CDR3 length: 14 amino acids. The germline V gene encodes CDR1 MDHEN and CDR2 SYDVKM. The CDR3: CASQGASDNSPLHF. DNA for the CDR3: TGTGCCAGCCAGGGGGCGTCAGATAATTCACCCCTCCACTTT.

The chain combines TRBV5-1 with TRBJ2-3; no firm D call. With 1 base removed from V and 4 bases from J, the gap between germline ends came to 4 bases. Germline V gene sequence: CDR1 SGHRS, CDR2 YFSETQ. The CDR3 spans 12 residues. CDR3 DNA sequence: TGCGCCAGCAGCTTGCCCTCAGATACGCAGTATTTT. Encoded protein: CASSLPSDTQYF. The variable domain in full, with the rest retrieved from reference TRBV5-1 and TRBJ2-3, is KAGVTQTPRYLIKTRGQQVTLSCSPISGHRSVSWYQQTPGQGLQFLFEYFSETQRNKGNFPGRFSGRQFSNSRSEMNVSTLELGDSALYLCASSLPSDTQYFGPGTRLTVL.

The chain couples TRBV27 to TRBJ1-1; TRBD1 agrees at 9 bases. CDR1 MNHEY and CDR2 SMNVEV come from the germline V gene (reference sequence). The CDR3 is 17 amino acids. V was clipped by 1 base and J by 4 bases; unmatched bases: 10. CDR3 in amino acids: CASSLWTGAHRSTEAFF. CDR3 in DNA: TGTGCCAGCAGTTTATGGACAGGGGCCCATAGAAGCACTGAAGCTTTCTTT.

The CDR3 DNA is TGTGCCAGCAGCTTAAGCTTCATGAACACTGAAGCTTTCTTT. Translated: CASSLSFMNTEAFF. The chain is built from TRBV11-3 and TRBJ1-1, with D hard to call. V lost 2 bases to trimming and J lost 0 bases, with 7 bases between them. The germline V gene has CDR1 SGHNT and CDR2 YENEEA. This CDR3 region has 14 residues.

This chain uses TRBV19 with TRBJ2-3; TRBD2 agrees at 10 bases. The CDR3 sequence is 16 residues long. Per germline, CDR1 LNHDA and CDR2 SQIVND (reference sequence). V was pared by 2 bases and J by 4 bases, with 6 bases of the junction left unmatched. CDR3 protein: CASSISSGGKADTQYF. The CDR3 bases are TGTGCCAGTAGTATAAGTAGCGGGGGGAAGGCAGATACGCAGTATTTT.

This CDR3 is CASSPFSGGPSTGELFF. For the CDR3, the DNA is TGTGCCAGCTCACCGTTTTCCGGGGGGCCGTCTACCGGGGAGCTGTTTTTT. The chain employs TRBV18 and TRBJ2-2, with D tentatively TRBD2 (7 bases). Germline assignment: CDR1 KGHSH and CDR2 LQKENI. With 3 bases removed from V and 5 bases from J, the gap between germline ends came to 19 bases. The CDR3 is made up of 17 amino acids.